This T cell receptor beta chain was sequenced during a study of T cell repertoires in cytomegalovirus infection. Study-level information: Peptides in the study included HLA-C-restricted and HLA-B-restricted CMV epitopes. Shared public TCR beta signatures pointed to both CMV infection and a matching HLA type. The study's findings and limits: Across the ex vivo response, the dominant clonotypes were HLA-C-restricted CMV-specific TCR beta clonotypes. Cumulated frequencies of public TCR beta families served to identify carriers of CMV plus the relevant HLA.

This clonotype occurred a few times. Its antigen remains unidentified. The CDR3 loop spans 17 amino acids. In germline, CDR1 is SNHLY, CDR2 FYNNEI. V was shortened by 4 bases and J by 2 bases, with 17 bases between the two germline ends. Each CDR3 protein is one row after TCRdb ran MiXCR on the reads. This table has some 800,000 distinct CDR3 sequences, 25% to 30% appearing once. Sequenced here: cultured CD8+ T cells from PBMCs, sampled from culture after CMV antigen stimulation. This chain uses TRBV2 with TRBJ2-2, with D perhaps matching TRBD2 (5 bases). The receptor was derived from a human donor in good health (CMV status not recorded). Some clones in this sample may be carry-over from other donors' samples. The CDR3 nucleotides read TGTGCCAGCAGTGGTATGAAGGTTTCGGGAAACACCGGGGAGCTGTTTTTT. Its translation is CASSGMKVSGNTGELFF.